The 9 T cell receptor beta chains given below trace back to one sample, sequenced in a study of blood T cell repertoires in COVID-19 (dated by TCRdb to 2020 to 2021). Library preparation used the immunoSEQ multiplex PCR assay. TCRdb took this table from immuneACCESS and kept in-frame rearrangements with V and J called. Such tables lack part of the clones; where checked against another copy, unresolved V genes explain under half of the gap, and the rest is unexplained. This sample holds hundreds of thousands of clones; over 80% were observed only once. The leading ten clones occupy 2% to 3% of the sample. The sequenced sample was PBMCs or T cells enriched from blood (not recorded which). These receptors were obtained from a woman aged 25 to 45 with acute COVID-19.

This rearrangement joins TRBV13 to TRBJ1-5; possibly TRBD1 for D (5 bases). The CDR3 is 14 amino acids. The ends were cut back, 4 bases at V and 4 bases at J, with 11 bases in the middle. Germline V gene lookup returns CDR1 PRHDT and CDR2 FYEKMQ (reference sequence). Here the CDR3 reads CASSSGRGNQPQHF. The CDR3 DNA sequence: TGTGCCAGCAGCTCGGGGCGGGGTAATCAGCCCCAGCATTTT.

CDR3 nucleotides: TGCGCCAGCAGCATTAGTAACACCGGGGAGCTGTTTTTT. Protein product: CASSISNTGELFF. This sequence joins TRBV5-1 and TRBJ2-2, with D hard to call. V was trimmed by 4 bases and J by 2 bases, leaving 6 bases between them. Germline CDR1 and CDR2: SGHRS and YFSETQ. The CDR3 runs 13 residues.

The chain is built from TRBV2 and TRBJ1-1, with D possibly being TRBD1 (6 bases). Deletions cut 3 bases from V and 0 bases from J, with 20 bases between. Germline loops: CDR1 SNHLY, CDR2 FYNNEI. There are 18 residues in the CDR3. CDR3 nucleotide sequence: TGTGCCAGCAGTGACTTTATGGGGGCCGGGGATTTGAACACTGAAGCTTTCTTT. Translation gives CASSDFMGAGDLNTEAFF.

The rearrangement links TRBV11-2 to TRBJ2-5; 7 bases line up with TRBD1. CDR3 length: 15 amino acids. The J segment lost 4 bases and the V segment lost 5 bases, leaving 10 bases of the junction unmatched. Germline-derived CDR1 and CDR2 are SGHAT and FQNNGV. CDR3 sequence reads: CASSLSGQRRETQYF. CDR3 bases: TGTGCCAGCAGCCTCTCGGGACAGCGAAGAGAGACCCAGTACTTC.

V is TRBV10-3 and J is TRBJ1-1, with D uncertain. The V gene's germline CDR1 is ENHRY and CDR2 SYGVKD. The CDR3 is 13 amino acids. V lost 7 bases and J 1 base, leaving 10 bases between the germline ends. CDR3 protein: CAINFAENTEAFF. CDR3 coding DNA: TGTGCCATCAATTTTGCGGAGAACACTGAAGCTTTCTTT.

This clone has just one count. This chain links TRBV4-3 with TRBJ1-1; maybe TRBD1 (5 bases). Germline V gives CDR1 LGHNA, CDR2 YSLEER. V was clipped by 0 bases and J by 3 bases, with 11 bases between them. This CDR3 has 15 residues. The CDR3 spells CASSQDSGRDTEAFF. CDR3 coding DNA: TGCGCCAGCAGCCAAGATTCAGGGCGAGACACTGAAGCTTTCTTT.

V gene TRBV30 combines with J gene TRBJ2-3; weak D call: TRBD2 (6 bases). The CDR3 length is 11 residues. V lost 3 bases to trimming and J lost 8 bases, with 9 bases between them. Germline CDR1 and CDR2: GTSNPN and SVGIG (reference sequence). The CDR3 sequence is CAWRTSPTQYF. The CDR3 DNA reads TGTGCCTGGAGAACTAGCCCTACGCAGTATTTT.

The chain has TRBV11-3 and TRBJ2-2; possibly TRBD1 for D (6 bases). Trimming stripped 5 bases from V and 1 base from J, with 8 bases between. This CDR3 is 14 amino acids long. CDR1 is SGHNT and CDR2 is YENEEA in the germline V gene. CDR3 DNA sequence: TGTGCCAGCAGCAGGACAGAGAACACCGGGGAGCTGTTTTTT. Amino acids: CASSRTENTGELFF.

The J gene is TRBJ1-2, the V gene TRBV9, with 10 bases matching TRBD1. The germline CDR1 and CDR2 sequences are SGDLS and YYNGEE. The CDR3 totals 15 residues. The V segment lost 2 bases and the J segment 4 bases; nucleotides outside the gene matches: 5. In DNA, the CDR3 is TGTGCCAGCAGCGTGACAGGGGGCTCCCTCTATGGCTACACCTTC. Translation: CASSVTGGSLYGYTF.